This TCR beta chain is from a study of radiation and T cells in renal cell carcinoma. With regard to this clone: No antigen is known for it.

Treatment meaning: 15 Gy SBRT to primary tumor, nephrectomy 4 weeks later. The tumor was a clear cell renal cell carcinoma. Study-wide results and limits: Baseline intratumoral clonotype presence is unknown without pretreatment biopsies. Dominant CDR3 motifs occupied more repertoire in irradiated than control tumors.

Data came from immunoSEQ multiplex PCR; TCRdb stores just in-frame clones and leaves some out. Here the sample spans about 20,000 clones, approximately 60% being singletons. This CDR3 spans 16 amino acids. The V gene's germline CDR1 is SGHTA and CDR2 FQGNSA. Losses at the gene ends were 5 bases for V and 4 bases for J; bases not matched to a gene: 11. Sequenced here: tumor tissue, sampled from a patient whose treatment included radiotherapy and nephrectomy. The chain employs TRBV7-2 and TRBJ2-7; 10 nucleotides line up with TRBD2. This TCR derives from a woman in her 70s with renal cell carcinoma. CDR3 in amino acids: CASSVSSGGEFYEQYF. Here the CDR3 DNA reads TGTGCCAGCAGCGTCTCTAGCGGGGGTGAATTTTACGAGCAGTACTTC.